The 11 T cell receptor beta chains given below trace back to one sample, sequenced in a study of blood T cell repertoires in COVID-19. Measured with immunoSEQ multiplex PCR; TCRdb has only the in-frame clones, and not every one. The sample carries 59,000 or so clones, about 84% recorded once. Source material: peripheral blood. Source of these receptors: a man aged 60 to 75 with acute or convalescent COVID-19.

The chain has TRBV7-2 and TRBJ2-5, with 9 bases that match TRBD2. V dropped 5 bases and J dropped 5; count of bases not matched to a gene: 15. The CDR3 extends over 17 amino acids. Germline V gene lookup returns CDR1 SGHTA and CDR2 FQGNSA. The CDR3 protein is CASSQGGGGRFWETQYF. The CDR3 bases are TGTGCCAGCAGCCAAGGCGGGGGGGGTAGATTTTGGGAGACCCAGTACTTC. Drawing the rest from reference TRBV7-2 and TRBJ2-5, the complete variable domain is GAGVSQSPSNKVTEKGKDVELRCDPISGHTALYWYRQSLGQGLEFLIYFQGNSAPDKSGLPSDRFSAERTGGSVSTLTIQRTQQEDSAVYLCASSQGGGGRFWETQYFGPGTRLLVL.

Here the CDR3 reads CASSPAGAPTDTQYF. Written as DNA, the CDR3 is TGTGCCAGCTCCCCTGCGGGGGCCCCTACAGATACGCAGTATTTT. This chain joins TRBV18 and TRBJ2-3, with D tentatively TRBD2 (7 bases). The CDR3 runs to 15 residues. V lost 6 bases, J lost 3 bases, and 16 bases lay in between. Germline CDR1 and CDR2: KGHSH and LQKENI.

The chain links TRBV5-6 to TRBJ2-3, with 9 bases lining up with TRBD2. The CDR3 runs 15 residues. Germline-derived CDR1 and CDR2 are SGHDT and YYEEEE. V was clipped by 4 bases and J by 3 bases; unmatched bases: 6. The CDR3 nucleotides are TGTGCCAGCAGCCCGACTAGCGGAAGGACAGATACGCAGTATTTT. Protein product: CASSPTSGRTDTQYF.

This clone was counted between two and nine times. The rearrangement links TRBV27 to TRBJ1-2, with a weak D call TRBD1 (5 bases). The V gene's germline CDR1 is MNHEY and CDR2 SMNVEV (reference sequence). CDR3 length equals 15 residues. V was shortened by 7 bases and J by 10 bases, with 25 bases between the two germline ends. CDR3 region: CASTAQRAGRADYTF. For the CDR3, the DNA is TGTGCCAGCACCGCGCAGCGGGCAGGGAGAGCGGACTACACCTTC.

J is TRBJ2-5 and V is TRBV2; D remains ambiguous. The germline V and J ends were trimmed by 5 bases and 1 base, with 11 bases remaining between them. Per the germline V gene, CDR1 is SNHLY and CDR2 is FYNNEI. The CDR3 covers 14 residues. CDR3 protein: CASSSSEVQETQYF. The CDR3, as DNA: TGTGCCAGCAGTTCCAGTGAGGTCCAAGAGACCCAGTACTTC.

The V gene is TRBV28, the J gene TRBJ1-6, with D unresolved. The germline V gene has CDR1 MDHEN and CDR2 SYDVKM. This CDR3 has 12 residues. V shed 7 bases and J shed 11 bases, with 12 bases lying between them. CDR3 residues: CASIGVWAPLHF. For the CDR3, the DNA is TGTGCCAGCATCGGGGTGTGGGCACCCCTCCACTTT. Together with reference TRBV28 and TRBJ1-6, the CDR3 gives the full variable domain: DVKVTQSSRYLVKRTGEKVFLECVQDMDHENMFWYRQDPGLGLRLIYFSYDVKMKEKGDIPEGYSVSREKKERFSLILESASTNQTSMYLCASIGVWAPLHFGNGTRLTVT.

CDR3 residues: CASSFVSGGLYEQYF. For the CDR3, the DNA is TGTGCCAGCAGCTTCGTTAGCGGGGGTCTCTACGAGCAGTACTTC. The V and J genes are TRBV3-1 (or the pseudogene TRBV3-2) and TRBJ2-7; TRBD2 agrees at 9 bases. Unmatched junction bases numbered 8, after V lost 5 bases and J lost 3 bases. CDR1 is LGHDT and CDR2 is YNNKEL in the germline V gene (reference sequence). This CDR3 is built from 15 residues.

J is TRBJ1-2 and V is TRBV2; D might be TRBD1 (5 bases). Germline CDR1 and CDR2: SNHLY and FYNNEI. Trimming removed 2 bases at V and 7 bases at J, with 17 bases between. CDR3 length: 15 residues. CDR3: CASSERSGGSSGYTF. CDR3 in DNA: TGTGCCAGCAGTGAAAGAAGTGGGGGGTCGAGTGGCTACACCTTC.

The rearrangement links TRBV27 to TRBJ1-1; TRBD1 might be the D (5 bases). Germline CDR1 reads MNHEY; CDR2 reads SMNVEV (reference sequence). V was shortened by 8 bases and J by 2 bases, with 15 bases between the two germline ends. This CDR3 contains 14 residues. Here the CDR3 reads CASPHDSFNTEAFF. The CDR3 DNA follows: TGTGCCAGCCCCCACGACAGTTTTAACACTGAAGCTTTCTTT.

The CDR3 region is CASSPEGFSYEQYF. CDR3 sequence (DNA): TGTGCCAGCAGCCCGGAGGGGTTCTCCTACGAGCAGTACTTC. The V gene is TRBV6-5, the J gene TRBJ2-7; D might be TRBD2 (6 bases). V lost 6 bases, J lost 0 bases, and 12 bases lay in between. Germline lookup yields CDR1 MNHEY and CDR2 SVGAGI. This CDR3 has 14 residues.

This clone was observed a handful of times. This chain joins TRBV30 and TRBJ1-3; D not resolved. CDR1 GTSNPN and CDR2 SVGIG come from the germline V gene (reference sequence). The CDR3 is 14 amino acids. The germline V and J ends were trimmed by 2 bases and 0 bases, with 8 bases remaining between them. The CDR3 loop reads CAWSKERSGNTIYF. CDR3 nucleotides: TGTGCCTGGAGTAAAGAGCGCTCTGGAAACACCATATATTTT.